This TCR beta chain was obtained from a study of blood T cell repertoires in COVID-19. Overall study: There were acute and convalescent COVID-19 samples, and they came from the United States, Italy and Spain. PBMCs, B-cell-depleted T cells, or T cells were the source of the cDNA or gDNA that made up the material.

Repertoires were generated with immunoSEQ multiplex PCR, while TCRdb's copy carries only in-frame clones and drops some. The sample holds around 190,000 clones, more than 65% seen once. CDR3 length: 15 residues. Germline CDR1 is LGHDT and CDR2 is YNNKEL (reference sequence). V gave up 4 bases and J gave up 5 bases, with 16 bases separating them. This clone was found once. The sample comprised peripheral blood. The source is a human donor in a cohort sampled during active COVID-19. V usage is TRBV3-1 (or the pseudogene TRBV3-2) and J usage is TRBJ2-3; possibly TRBD1 for D (5 bases). CDR3 sequence (DNA): TGTGCCAGCAGCCGCGAGGACATAAATTTAGATACGCAGTATTTT. It translates to CASSREDINLDTQYF.